The T cell receptor (beta chain) under discussion was sequenced for a study of technical replicates of blood from a handful of donors (TCRdb year 2017). Libraries were prepared through the immunoSEQ multiplex PCR assay. Sourced from immuneACCESS, this table was stored by TCRdb with only in-frame sequences that have V and J called. A share of the clones is absent; for the studies checked, an unresolved V gene accounts for under half, and the remainder has no known explanation. The sample contains about 62,000 clones, over 75% of them found a single time. The top ten clones comprise about 5.2% of the sample. Concerning this clone itself: Its antigen specificity is not known. Base-call qualities are not available, and no considerably larger clone is one nucleotide away.

The germline V gene provides CDR1 MGHRA and CDR2 YSYEKL. The CDR3 holds 15 amino acids from the cysteine to the phenylalanine. The kept DNA is CDR3 alone, 45 bases in frame from the first base. V is shortened by 0 bases, J by 5 bases, and the region joining them spans 13 bases. Source material: PBMCs. Recombination linked TRBV4-1 to TRBJ1-2, with no confidently assigned D gene. The receptor's source is a human donor in good health. Some clones in this sample may be carry-over from other donors' samples. The DNA is as follows: TGCGCCAGCAGCCAAGATTTGCTACAGTGGTATGGCTACACCTTC. This translates into CASSQDLLQWYGYTF.